These 13 T cell receptor beta chains originate from one sample sequenced in a study of T cells after yellow fever vaccination. MiXCR, run by TCRdb on the 5' RACE reads, gives a single entry per CDR3 protein. The sample gives tens of thousands of distinct CDR3 sequences, roughly 7.4% of which show up once; about 40% is in the top ten. The specimen was CD8+ T cells sorted from PBMCs, collected 15 days after the yellow fever booster vaccination. The receptors were gathered from a man aged 30-40 years who received the YFV17D yellow fever vaccine.

This clonotype was counted ten times or more. V gene TRBV6-1 combines with J gene TRBJ2-7, with D perhaps matching TRBD2 (6 bases). CDR3 length: 13 residues. V lost 6 bases to trimming and J lost 0 bases, with 9 bases between them. The germline CDR1 and CDR2 sequences are MNHNS and SASEGT. CDR3 region: CASSHGSSYEQYF. The CDR3 DNA follows: TGTGCCAGCAGCCACGGGAGCTCCTACGAGCAGTACTTC.

On this clonotype: Being one base from a much bigger clone, this may be a read error. The chain carries TRBV20-1 and TRBJ2-3, with D possibly TRBD2 on 5 matching bases. Germline V CDR1 and CDR2: DFQATT, SNEGSKA (reference sequence). This CDR3 contains 15 residues. CDR3 region: CTARSLEGLADTQYF. CDR3 DNA: TGCACTGCTAGATCCCTGGAAGGACTGGCAGATACGCAGTATTTT.

The sample holds many counts of this clonotype. The V call is TRBV15, the J call TRBJ2-1; TRBD1 matches at 12 bases. The V segment lost 0 bases and the J segment 6 bases; nucleotides outside the gene matches: 6. CDR1 and CDR2 from the germline V gene are LNHNV and YYDKDF (reference sequence). The CDR3 runs 17 residues. The CDR3 loop reads CATSRERGQGAVNEQFF. CDR3 nucleotides: TGTGCCACCAGCAGAGAAAGGGGACAGGGGGCGGTCAATGAGCAGTTCTTC.

As regards this clonotype: Being one base from a much bigger clone, this may be a read error. J is TRBJ2-3 and V is TRBV9; D is unclear. Germline V gene sequence: CDR1 SGDLS, CDR2 YYNGEE. The CDR3 has 13 residues. The CDR3 DNA follows: TGTGCCAGCAGCGTAGATACCACAGATACGGAGTATTTT. This sequence encodes CASSVDTTDTEYF.

This clonotype was detected many times. The chain combines TRBV5-6 with TRBJ1-5; D not certain. Germline loops: CDR1 SGHDT, CDR2 YYEEEE. The CDR3 has 13 amino acids. V was clipped by 0 bases and J by 9 bases, with 10 bases between them. CDR3 DNA: TGTGCCAGCAGCTTGGGGACCGCCTGGCCCCAGCATTTT. Translated: CASSLGTAWPQHF.

In its sample, this clonotype was seen many times. The CDR3 coding sequence is TGTGCCAGCAGCCTCTTAGGGGGGTGGGCTGAAGCTTTCTTT. It translates to CASSLLGGWAEAFF. The rearrangement links TRBV11-2 to TRBJ1-1, with D perhaps matching TRBD1 (6 bases). From germline, CDR1 is SGHAT and CDR2 FQNNGV. Between the trimmed V and J ends, which lost 5 bases and 6 bases, there was a span of 16 bases. The CDR3 sequence is 14 residues long.

The chain couples TRBV7-9 to TRBJ2-7; D not resolved. The CDR3 contains 14 residues. From germline, CDR1 is SEHNR and CDR2 FQNEAQ (reference sequence). The ends were cut back, 4 bases at V and 3 bases at J, with 13 bases in the middle. The CDR3 coding sequence is TGTGCCAGCAGCTCGGCCGGTAGCTACTACGAGCAGTACTTC. Encoded protein: CASSSAGSYYEQYF.

This clonotype was observed many times. The V and J genes are TRBV27 and TRBJ2-3; tentatively, D is TRBD1 or TRBD2 (5 bases each). The CDR3 contains 15 residues. Germline V gene sequence: CDR1 MNHEY, CDR2 SMNVEV (reference sequence). V gave up 6 bases and J gave up 2 bases, with 15 bases separating them. CDR3 loop: CASRGRDGPTDTQYF. The CDR3 coding sequence is TGTGCCAGCAGGGGCCGGGACGGACCCACAGATACGCAGTATTTT.

There are many counts of this clonotype. The rearrangement joins TRBV5-1 to TRBJ2-7, with unresolved D. V was pared by 0 bases and J by 0 bases, with 10 bases between. CDR1 and CDR2 from the germline V gene are SGHRS and YFSETQ. There are 15 residues in the CDR3. The DNA for the CDR3 is TGCGCCAGCAGCTTGGGGGAATCCCACTCCTACGAGCAGTACTTC. Translated: CASSLGESHSYEQYF. Full variable domain (rest looked up from reference TRBV5-1 and TRBJ2-7): KAGVTQTPRYLIKTRGQQVTLSCSPISGHRSVSWYQQTPGQGLQFLFEYFSETQRNKGNFPGRFSGRQFSNSRSEMNVSTLELGDSALYLCASSLGESHSYEQYFGPGTRLTVT.

At least ten counts were recorded for this clonotype. V is TRBV7-2 and J is TRBJ2-7, with a possible D match to TRBD2 (5 bases). This CDR3 comprises 15 residues. Trimming shortened V by 2 bases and J by 4 bases, and 15 bases separated the two germline ends. Per the germline V gene, CDR1 is SGHTA and CDR2 is FQGNSA. For the CDR3, the DNA is TGTGCCAGCAGCTTACAGGACTCTCTGTTTTACGAGCAGTACTTC. Translated, it gives CASSLQDSLFYEQYF.

In its sample, this clonotype was seen many times. The rearrangement joins TRBV12-3 or TRBV12-4 to TRBJ2-3; D is unclear. V lost 5 bases and J lost 0, with 3 bases in between. The CDR3 has 12 residues. The CDR3 region is CASSGSTDTQYF. The CDR3 DNA follows: TGTGCCAGCAGTGGGAGCACAGATACGCAGTATTTT.

This clonotype was seen a few times. The chain is built from TRBV15 and TRBJ2-7; D might be TRBD1 (6 bases). The CDR3 loop spans 14 amino acids. With 1 base removed from V and 3 bases from J, the gap between germline ends came to 10 bases. The germline V gene encodes CDR1 LNHNV and CDR2 YYDKDF (reference sequence). DNA for the CDR3: TGTGCCACCAGCAGAGGACAGGCAGACTACGAGCAGTACTTC. This sequence encodes CATSRGQADYEQYF.

This clonotype showed up many times. CDR3 in amino acids: CATKETANTGELFF. CDR3 nucleotide sequence: TGTGCCACCAAAGAGACAGCGAACACCGGGGAGCTGTTTTTT. This rearrangement joins TRBV24-1 to TRBJ2-2; TRBD1 is a possible D gene (5 bases). The V gene lost 8 bases and the J gene lost 0 bases, with 9 bases spanning the gap. The germline CDR1 and CDR2 sequences are KGHDR and SFDVKD. This CDR3 has 14 amino acids.